A selection of T cell receptor beta chains follows, all from one sample in a study of shared clonotypes between healthy human individuals. Sequencing was performed with immunoSEQ multiplex PCR; in TCRdb, only in-frame clones are kept and a portion is missing. The sample lists 640,000 or so clones, approximately 75% occurring once. Specimen: memory CD4+ T cells sorted from blood. Receptors were obtained from a woman aged 25 to 39 in good health. CDR3s include the opening cysteine and the closing phenylalanine or tryptophan. D genes are given only for firm matches. Not every row has a clone size; where given, it reads once, few, many or a size class.

V gene	J gene	clone size	D gene	CDR3 DNA	CDR3 protein
TRBV2	TRBJ2-7	-	-	TGTGCCTCAAGCCCCAGGGTCTACTACGAGCAGTACTTC	CASSPRVYYEQYF
TRBV2	TRBJ1-1	many	-	TGTGCCAGCAGTAGAGAGAAGGTGGGGGTTACTGAAGCTTTCTTT	CASSREKVGVTEAFF
TRBV6-1	TRBJ1-2	-	TRBD1	TGTGCCAGCAGCCCAGCCGGGACAGTATTATATGGCTACACCTTC	CASSPAGTVLYGYTF
TRBV20-1	TRBJ2-7	-	-	TGCAGTGCCACGGACCTATACGAGCAGTACTTC	CSATDLYEQYF
TRBV5-4	TRBJ2-7	few	TRBD1	TGTGCCAGCAGCCAGGGACAGAGCTCCTACGAGCAGTACTTC	CASSQGQSSYEQYF
TRBV5-1	TRBJ2-1	few	-	TGCGCCACCCAGCTAGCGTCCAGCTCCTACAATGAGCAGTTCTTC	CATQLASSSYNEQFF
TRBV5-8	TRBJ2-1	few	-	TGTGCCAGCAGCTTAAGGGGGAGTGTCAACAATGAGCAGTTCTTC	CASSLRGSVNNEQFF
TRBV5-1	TRBJ2-1	few	TRBD2	TGCGCCAGCAGCTTGGTACTAGCGGGAGGGGATGAGCAGTTCTTC	CASSLVLAGGDEQFF
TRBV19	TRBJ1-4	-	TRBD1	TGTGCCAGCACAGGGGTGGCCGAAAAACTGTTTTTT	CASTGVAEKLFF
TRBV27	TRBJ2-3	many	-	TGTGCCAGCAGAAGTAGGGGGCAGGGGGGTACGCAGTATTTT	CASRSRGQGGTQYF
TRBV2	TRBJ2-1	few	-	TGTGCCAGCAGTGAGAGAGGGGATAAAAATGAGCAGTTCTTC	CASSERGDKNEQFF
TRBV15	TRBJ2-6	-	-	TGTGCCACCGGGCGGGGCGCGGACTCTGGGGCCAACGTCCTGACTTTC	CATGRGADSGANVLTF
TRBV7-9	TRBJ2-7	-	-	TGTGCCAGCAGCTTATACTCGGACTGGCCCGGGGAGCAGTACTTC	CASSLYSDWPGEQYF
TRBV28	TRBJ2-6	-	-	TGTGCCAGCAGTTTAGGGGGCACTGGGGCCAACGTCCTGACTTTC	CASSLGGTGANVLTF
TRBV6-1	TRBJ2-7	-	-	TGTGCCAGCAGTGACTCAAGATCCGAGCAGTACTTC	CASSDSRSEQYF
TRBV19	TRBJ1-1	-	-	TGTGCCAGTAGTATAGGAGGGACGCTCAACACTGAAGCTTTCTTT	CASSIGGTLNTEAFF
TRBV19	TRBJ1-5	once	TRBD1	TGTGCCAGTAGTATAGAAGGACAGGGATATCAGCCCCAGCATTTT	CASSIEGQGYQPQHF
TRBV9	TRBJ2-5	-	TRBD2	TGTGCCAGCAGCGTAGAAATGGCTAGCGGGAGGGAGACCCAGTACTTC	CASSVEMASGRETQYF
TRBV12-2	TRBJ2-1	-	-	TGTGCAAGTCGCAAGAGACGCCCCGGGGAGTACAATGAGCAGTTCTTC	CASRKRRPGEYNEQFF
TRBV20-1	TRBJ2-3	few	-	TGCAGTGCTAGAGGGGCAACGCAGTATTTT	CSARGATQYF
TRBV19	TRBJ1-5	many	TRBD1	TGTGCCAGTAGTATCTACAGGGGGCTTCAGCCCCAGCATTTT	CASSIYRGLQPQHF
TRBV19	TRBJ2-7	-	-	TGTGCCAGTAGTGGGGGAAAGGGAGTGACCTACGAGCAGTACTTC	CASSGGKGVTYEQYF
TRBV2	TRBJ2-7	once	TRBD1	TGTGCCAGCACCTTAGGACAGGCCGGCTCCTACGAGCAGTACTTC	CASTLGQAGSYEQYF
TRBV5-1	TRBJ1-2	-	-	TGCGCCAGCAGCTTCGACACTAACTATGGCTACACCTTC	CASSFDTNYGYTF
TRBV27	TRBJ1-2	-	TRBD1	TGTGCCAGCAGCGGACAGGGTGATGGCTACACCTTC	CASSGQGDGYTF
TRBV19	TRBJ2-7	-	TRBD1	TGTGCCAGTAGTCGGGACAGGGGGTTCTACGAGCAGTACTTC	CASSRDRGFYEQYF
TRBV5-1	TRBJ2-5	-	TRBD1	TGCGCCAGCAGCTCCGGGACAGGGGGGGAGACCCAGTACTTC	CASSSGTGGETQYF
TRBV4-2	TRBJ2-3	-	-	TGTGCCAGCAGCCAAGGACAGCCGCAGGGAGATACGCAGTATTTT	CASSQGQPQGDTQYF
TRBV25-1	TRBJ2-1	-	-	TGTGCCAGCAACTCAGGCAGTAGGCCCTACAATGAGCAGTTCTTC	CASNSGSRPYNEQFF